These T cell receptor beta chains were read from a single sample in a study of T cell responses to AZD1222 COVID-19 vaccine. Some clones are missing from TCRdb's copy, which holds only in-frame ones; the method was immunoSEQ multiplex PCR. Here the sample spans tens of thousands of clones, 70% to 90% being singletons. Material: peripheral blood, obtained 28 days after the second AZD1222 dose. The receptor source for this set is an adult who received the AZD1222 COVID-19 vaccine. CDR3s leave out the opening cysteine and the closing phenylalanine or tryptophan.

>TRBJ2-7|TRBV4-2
ASSQASGRANEQY
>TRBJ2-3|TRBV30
ASSRGTGNTDTQY
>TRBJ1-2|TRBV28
ASSKPGQVILGYYGYT
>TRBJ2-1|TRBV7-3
ASSPNGGGTYNEQF
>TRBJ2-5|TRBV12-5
ASGLGLGDQETQY
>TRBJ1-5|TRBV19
ASSIVGFGSNQPQH
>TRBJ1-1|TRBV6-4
ASSEKTNTEAF
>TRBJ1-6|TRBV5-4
ASSLGGFNSPLH
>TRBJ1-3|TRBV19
ASSIDSRDRGFGNTIY
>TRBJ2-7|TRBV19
ASSISDAAYEQY
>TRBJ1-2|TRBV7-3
ASSLGGQGNYGYT
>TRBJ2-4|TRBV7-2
ASRRGSGGRASDIQY
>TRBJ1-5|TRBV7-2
ASSSSRVNQPQH